A selection of T cell receptor beta chains follows, all from one sample in a study of CD8+ T cells in alopecia areata. The protocol was immunoSEQ multiplex PCR, while the TCRdb copy is restricted to in-frame clones and leaves out a portion. The data contain roughly 150,000 clones, approximately 53% of them seen just once; the ten biggest clones take up around 19%. Specimen: CD8+ T cells sorted from blood, collected at week 0. The source of these receptors is a human donor with alopecia areata. Each CDR3 is given with its conserved first and last residue. Each record gives: J gene, D gene, V gene, clone size, CDR3 DNA, CDR3 protein. The D gene is left open where the match is weak. Only some rows state a clone size, as once, few, many or a class for expanded clones.

>TRBJ2-7|NA|TRBV2|NA
TGTGCCAGCAGTGACAACTACGAGCAGTACTTC
CASSDNYEQYF
>TRBJ1-1|NA|TRBV30|NA
TGTGCCTGGAGTGTTGGGACGGGTACTGAAGCTTTCTTT
CAWSVGTGTEAFF
>TRBJ2-7|NA|TRBV19|NA
TGTGCCAGTAGTTTTGCAACCAACTACGAGCAGTACTTC
CASSFATNYEQYF
>TRBJ1-1|TRBD1|TRBV29-1|few
TGCAGCGTTGACACTAGGACAGGGGGCGGAGTGGACACTGAAGCTTTCTTT
CSVDTRTGGGVDTEAFF
>TRBJ1-2|TRBD1|TRBV29-1|NA
TGCAGCGTGACAGGGATTGCGTATGGCTACACCTTC
CSVTGIAYGYTF
>TRBJ2-7|NA|TRBV7-9|few
TGTGCCATCGAAAAGGGGCTCGAGCAGTACTTC
CAIEKGLEQYF
>TRBJ1-1|NA|TRBV27|NA
TGTGCCAGCAGTTTATGGGTAGACACTGAAGCTTTCTTT
CASSLWVDTEAFF
>TRBJ1-2|NA|TRBV27|NA
TGTGCCAGCAGTTTAACAGGGCTTTACTATGGCTACACCTTC
CASSLTGLYYGYTF
>TRBJ2-7|NA|TRBV5-1|NA
TGCGCCAGCAGCTTGAATGGGGGGGCGAGGGAGCAGTACTTC
CASSLNGGAREQYF
>TRBJ1-2|NA|TRBV2|NA
TGTGCCACCAACAACAGGGAAATCTATGGCTACACCTTC
CATNNREIYGYTF
>TRBJ1-5|NA|TRBV6-5|once
TGTGCCAGCAGTTACGGGAGCAATCAGCCCCAGCATTTT
CASSYGSNQPQHF
>TRBJ2-3|NA|TRBV4-3|few
TGCGCCAGCAGCCAAGATCCAGGGCTAGATACGCAGTATTTT
CASSQDPGLDTQYF
>TRBJ2-2|TRBD1|TRBV30|few
TGTGCCTGGACAGACTCGGGACAGGGGGCCGGGGAGCTGTTTTTT
CAWTDSGQGAGELFF
>TRBJ2-2|NA|TRBV9|few
TGTGCCAGCAGCGTGGAGGCCGGGGAGCTGTTTTTT
CASSVEAGELFF
>TRBJ2-7|NA|TRBV14|NA
TGTGCCAGCAGCCAGGAAGCAGGGGCCTCGCCGGACGAGCAGTACTTC
CASSQEAGASPDEQYF
>TRBJ1-2|NA|TRBV14|NA
TGTGCCAGCAGCCAATCCCCTAACTATGGCTACACCTTC
CASSQSPNYGYTF
>TRBJ1-2|NA|TRBV4-3|NA
TGCGCCAGCAGCCAAGGAGACTCAGTCTACACCTTC
CASSQGDSVYTF
>TRBJ1-5|NA|TRBV5-6|few
TGTGCCAGCAGCTTTGGGACCGGGGAGCCCCAGCATTTT
CASSFGTGEPQHF
>TRBJ1-1|NA|TRBV19|few
TGTGCCAGTACCCCCTTCGAGGGGAACACTGAAGCTTTCTTT
CASTPFEGNTEAFF
>TRBJ2-3|TRBD2|TRBV2|NA
TGTGCCAGCCTCCGTCCGGCTAGCGGGGGTGCAGATACGCAGTATTTT
CASLRPASGGADTQYF
>TRBJ2-5|NA|TRBV5-6|few
TGTGCCAGCAGCTTGGAGGCAGGGGAAATCCAAGAGACCCAGTACTTC
CASSLEAGEIQETQYF
>TRBJ2-1|NA|TRBV9|NA
TGTGCCAGCAGCGGGGACACTTCCTACAATGAGCAGTTCTTC
CASSGDTSYNEQFF
>TRBJ1-2|TRBD1|TRBV7-9|NA
TGTGCCAGCAGACAGGGGTTGAGGGGCTACACCTTC
CASRQGLRGYTF
>TRBJ1-3|NA|TRBV9|NA
TGTGCCAGCAGCGTAGGCGGGGGAACTGGAAACACCATATATTTT
CASSVGGGTGNTIYF
>TRBJ2-6|NA|TRBV15|NA
TGTGCCACCGGCGGGCAGGCGTTCTCTGGGGCCAACGTCCTGACTTTC
CATGGQAFSGANVLTF
>TRBJ1-1|NA|TRBV5-6|once
TGTGCCAGTAACGGCGGGAACACTGAAGCTTTCTTT
CASNGGNTEAFF
>TRBJ2-3|NA|TRBV9|few
TGTGCCAGCAGCGGGATACAGGGAAGCACAGATACGCAGTATTTT
CASSGIQGSTDTQYF
>TRBJ2-7|NA|TRBV19|NA
TGTGCCAGTAGTACCACAGCCGGCAGCTCCTACGAGCAGTACTTC
CASSTTAGSSYEQYF
>TRBJ2-2|NA|TRBV2|NA
TGTGCCAGCAGTGAAGTATCCACAGCCACCGGGGAGCTGTTTTTT
CASSEVSTATGELFF
>TRBJ1-1|NA|TRBV19|few
TGTGCCAGTAGCCATTGGGGGGCTGAAGCTTTCTTT
CASSHWGAEAFF
>TRBJ1-5|NA|TRBV2|NA
TGTGCCAGCACCAGAAGGGGGGACGGAAATCAGCCCCAGCATTTT
CASTRRGDGNQPQHF
>TRBJ2-7|TRBD1|TRBV4-3|NA
TGCGCCAGCAGCCAAGAACGGACAGGCGGATCCTACGAGCAGTACTTC
CASSQERTGGSYEQYF
>TRBJ1-1|NA|TRBV29-1|NA
TGCAGCGTTCCCCTGGGAGGGGGTGAAGCTTTCTTT
CSVPLGGGEAFF
>TRBJ2-7|NA|TRBV5-6|NA
TGTGCCAGCAGCACACTACACGGGGACGAGCAGTACTTC
CASSTLHGDEQYF
>TRBJ2-3|NA|TRBV29-1|NA
TGCAGCGTTGAGGGCAGGGGGATCGGGGGCAGTACGCAGTATTTT
CSVEGRGIGGSTQYF
>TRBJ2-3|NA|TRBV4-3|NA
TGCGCCAGCAGCCAGGTCTCATACGATACGCAGTATTTT
CASSQVSYDTQYF
>TRBJ1-2|NA|TRBV13|few
TGTGCCAGCAGCCTCGGGGGGTATGGCTACACCTTC
CASSLGGYGYTF
>TRBJ2-1|TRBD2|TRBV5-4|NA
TGTGCCAGCAGCCGGACTAGCGGGGGAGGCAATGAGCAGTTCTTC
CASSRTSGGGNEQFF
>TRBJ2-1|NA|TRBV19|few
TGTGCCAGTAGTATAGGTGGTCTCAATGAGCAGTTCTTC
CASSIGGLNEQFF
>TRBJ2-3|NA|TRBV6-5|NA
TGTGCCAGCCTCTCGGGACGAACGCAGTATTTT
CASLSGRTQYF
>TRBJ2-6|NA|TRBV15|NA
TGTGCCACCCACCCGGGATCAGGGGCCAACGTCCTGACTTTC
CATHPGSGANVLTF
>TRBJ2-3|TRBD2|TRBV7-3|NA
TGTGCCAGCAGCCCGCTAGCGGGGGGGCCTTTTGATACGCAGTATTTT
CASSPLAGGPFDTQYF
>TRBJ1-5|NA|TRBV5-1|few
TGCGCCAGCAGCTTGGCGGCGCGGATGAGTTGGGGTCAGCCCCAGCATTTT
CASSLAARMSWGQPQHF